Below, one TCR beta chain is given with its context. This sample was included in a study of CD8+ T cells in alopecia areata. The CDR3 length is 17 residues. Germline V gives CDR1 LGHNA, CDR2 YSLEER. Unmatched junction bases numbered 7, after V lost 0 bases and J lost 0 bases. The treatment is: oral pan-JAK inhibitor, 5-10 mg twice daily. cDNA serving as the sequencing template came from extracted, reverse transcribed RNA. Clones were sequenced by immunoSEQ multiplex PCR, and TCRdb holds only the in-frame ones, with some missing. The sample yields about 180,000 clones, about 53% seen once. The V call is TRBV4-3, the J call TRBJ1-2, with TRBD1 matching over 7 bases. The sequenced sample was CD8+ T cells sorted from blood, obtained at week 24, from a patient treated with tofacitinib. The origin of this receptor is a human donor with alopecia areata. The CDR3 DNA follows: TGCGCCAGCAGCCAAGATAGGGGGCCCCGATCTAACTATGGCTACACCTTC. Translating it yields CASSQDRGPRSNYGYTF.